The clone carrying this T cell receptor beta chain was recorded once. Sequencing was performed with immunoSEQ multiplex PCR; in TCRdb, only in-frame clones are kept and a portion is missing. The table records millions of clones, around nine tenths of them present only once. The data stem from a study of shared clonotypes between healthy human individuals. Per the germline V gene, CDR1 is MNHNY and CDR2 is SVGAGI (reference sequence). There are 14 residues in the CDR3. Trimming removed 0 bases at V and 4 bases at J, with 9 bases between. The chain uses TRBV6-6 and TRBJ1-2, with no clear D. This clonotype was sampled from a man aged 18-30 years in good health. What was sequenced was naive CD4+ T cells sorted from blood. Subset reported: CD45RA+ positively selected. CDR3 DNA sequence: TGTGCCAGCAGTTACTCGGCAGAGTCCTATGGCTACACCTTC. This encodes CASSYSAESYGYTF.